The 21 T cell receptor beta chains in this list originate from one sample, sequenced in a study of T-cell reconstitution after alpha-beta-depleted transplantation in children. For TCRbeta, the library was prepared with unique molecular identifiers. TCRdb fed the PCR reads into MiXCR, producing one record per CDR3 protein. The sample lists about 500,000 distinct CDR3 sequences; 32% were seen once. This specimen was PBMCs from the stem cell graft donor, taken from the stem cell graft. These receptors came from a human donor who donated a stem cell graft to a child with aplastic anemia.

The chain employs TRBV12-3 or TRBV12-4 and TRBJ1-5; 9 bases line up with TRBD1. The ends lost 5 bases at V and 5 bases at J; junction bases unmatched: 10. The CDR3 is made up of 16 amino acids. The CDR3 here is CASSGGTGREDQPQHF. In DNA form, the CDR3 reads TGTGCCAGCAGTGGGGGGACAGGGAGGGAGGATCAGCCCCAGCATTTT.

The chain carries TRBV6-1 and TRBJ1-1; D is possibly TRBD1 (5 bases). The CDR3 consists of 15 residues. CDR1 and CDR2 from the germline V gene are MNHNS and SASEGT. V gave up 10 bases and J gave up 6 bases, with 24 bases separating them. CDR3 nucleotide sequence: TGTGCCACACAAGGAAGGGGCGCCACCTTGGCTGAAGCTTTCTTT. It specifies CATQGRGATLAEAFF.

The V and J genes are TRBV4-1 and TRBJ2-1, with 10 bases lining up with TRBD1. Unmatched junction bases numbered 8, after V lost 2 bases and J lost 7 bases. Germline CDR1 MGHRA, CDR2 YSYEKL. CDR3 length: 16 residues. The chain's CDR3 is CASSQPRTGGNNEQFF. In nucleotides, the CDR3 is TGCGCCAGCAGCCAACCGAGGACAGGGGGTAATAATGAGCAGTTCTTC.

The rearrangement joins TRBV29-1 to TRBJ1-1; weak D call: TRBD1 (6 bases). Trimming shortened V by 3 bases and J by 5 bases, and 10 bases separated the two germline ends. The CDR3 runs 12 residues. Germline V lookup: CDR1 SQVTM, CDR2 ANQGSEA. The CDR3 region has the DNA TGCAGCGTTGATACAGGGACAACTGAAGCTTTCTTT. Translating gives CSVDTGTTEAFF.

The chain employs TRBV6-5 and TRBJ1-4; D not resolved. The CDR3 loop spans 15 amino acids. The germline CDR1 and CDR2 sequences are MNHEY and SVGAGI. Trimming removed 2 bases at V and 7 bases at J, with 14 bases between. As DNA, the CDR3 is TGTGCCAGCAGTTACGAAGGAGGGAACACTGAAAAACTGTTTTTT. This gives the protein CASSYEGGNTEKLFF.

V and J are TRBV24-1 and TRBJ2-2, with 7 bases identical to TRBD2. Germline values: CDR1 KGHDR, CDR2 SFDVKD. This CDR3 contains 14 residues. V lost 7 bases, J lost 8 bases, and 9 bases stayed unmatched. The CDR3 region has the DNA TGTGCCACCAGCCCGGGGACTATTATGGGGGAGCTGTTTTTT. Protein: CATSPGTIMGELFF.

This clonotype was seen a few times. V is TRBV6-2 or TRBV6-3 and J is TRBJ1-3; D gene uncertain. The CDR3 runs 15 residues. Germline lookup yields CDR1 MNHEY and CDR2 SVGEGT. Deletions cut 4 bases from V and 0 bases from J, with 10 bases between. The chain's CDR3 is CASSFLPSSGNTIYF. Here the CDR3 DNA reads TGTGCCAGCAGTTTCCTACCGAGCTCTGGAAACACCATATATTTT.

This chain links TRBV2 with TRBJ2-7; D is unresolved. The germline gives CDR1 SNHLY, CDR2 FYNNEI. Trimming stripped 2 bases from V and 3 bases from J, with 11 bases between. There are 14 residues in the CDR3. Here the CDR3 reads CASSEFGDGYEQYF. DNA of the CDR3: TGTGCCAGCAGTGAATTCGGAGACGGCTACGAGCAGTACTTC.

The gene calls are TRBV24-1 and TRBJ2-2, with a weak D call TRBD2 (6 bases). Germline assignment: CDR1 KGHDR and CDR2 SFDVKD. CDR3 length: 15 amino acids. Trimming stripped 6 bases from V and 5 bases from J, with 15 bases between. CDR3 region: CATSRMSGATGELFF. Here the CDR3 DNA reads TGTGCCACCAGTAGGATGTCGGGAGCTACCGGGGAGCTGTTTTTT.

The chain uses TRBV29-1 and TRBJ1-1, with a possible D match to TRBD1 (5 bases). The V gene's germline CDR1 is SQVTM and CDR2 ANQGSEA. Trimming pared 0 bases from V and 2 bases from J, leaving 19 bases between. The CDR3 is 17 amino acids. CDR3 amino acids: CSVEDPGAGIRNTEAFF. In DNA form, the CDR3 reads TGCAGCGTTGAAGATCCAGGTGCAGGGATAAGAAACACTGAAGCTTTCTTT.

The chain is built from TRBV15 and TRBJ2-1, with D uncertain. This CDR3 region has 15 residues. V was shortened by 0 bases and J by 10 bases, with 16 bases between the two germline ends. CDR1 and CDR2 from the germline V gene are LNHNV and YYDKDF (reference sequence). The CDR3: CATSRDLSQRSEQFF. The CDR3 region has the DNA TGTGCCACCAGCAGAGATCTATCACAGAGGTCAGAGCAGTTCTTC.

V is TRBV4-1 and J is TRBJ1-1, with TRBD1 identical over 7 bases. CDR1 MGHRA and CDR2 YSYEKL come from the germline V gene. The CDR3 is 15 amino acids. V shed 0 bases and J 5 bases; nucleotides not matched to a gene: 6. The CDR3 protein is CASSQEIRGGTEAFF. As DNA, the CDR3 is TGCGCCAGCAGCCAAGAAATCAGGGGGGGTACTGAAGCTTTCTTT.

V usage is TRBV7-7 and J usage is TRBJ2-3; D unclear. CDR1 is SSHAT and CDR2 is FNYEAQ in the germline V gene (reference sequence). The CDR3 loop spans 17 amino acids. V lost 1 base and J 0 bases, leaving 14 bases between the germline ends. The CDR3 here is CASSLGRYGPSTDTQYF. DNA for the CDR3: TGTGCCAGCAGCTTAGGTCGATACGGGCCGAGCACAGATACGCAGTATTTT.

Many counts were recorded for this clonotype. The gene calls are TRBV20-1 and TRBJ1-4; TRBD1 is a possible D gene (5 bases). Trimming left V 6 bases short and J 8 bases short, with 19 bases between. This CDR3 is 14 amino acids long. Looked up from germline, CDR1 is DFQATT and CDR2 is SNEGSKA (reference sequence). The CDR3 protein is CSARRGRAEEKLFF. DNA for the CDR3: TGCAGTGCGAGGAGGGGCCGGGCGGAGGAAAAACTGTTTTTT.

This clonotype occurred a few times. This sequence joins TRBV9 and TRBJ1-2; D not certain. With 0 bases removed from V and 7 bases from J, the gap between germline ends came to 13 bases. In germline, CDR1 is SGDLS, CDR2 YYNGEE. The CDR3 contains 14 residues. In DNA form, the CDR3 reads TGTGCCAGCAGCGTAGAGAGGGAACAGTTTGGCTACACCTTC. Protein sequence: CASSVEREQFGYTF. Looking up the rest from reference TRBV9 and TRBJ1-2 gives the full variable domain: DSGVTQTPKHLITATGQRVTLRCSPRSGDLSVYWYQQSLDQGLQFLIQYYNGEERAKGNILERFSAQQFPDLHSELNLSSLELGDSALYFCASSVEREQFGYTFGSGTRLTVV.

Only a few counts were recorded for this clonotype. The V gene is TRBV24-1, the J gene TRBJ2-7; tentative D call: TRBD2 (6 bases). V lost 11 bases, J lost 5 bases, and 15 bases lay in between. The CDR3 loop spans 12 amino acids. Per germline, CDR1 KGHDR and CDR2 SFDVKD. This CDR3 is CAKGGRGHEQYV. The CDR3 DNA sequence: TGTGCCAAGGGAGGAAGGGGCCACGAGCAGTACGTC.

The gene calls are TRBV11-3 and TRBJ2-1; D is perhaps TRBD2 (5 bases). CDR1 and CDR2 (germline): SGHNT, YENEEA. Trimming removed 1 base at V and 5 bases at J, with 12 bases between. The CDR3 loop spans 15 amino acids. This CDR3 reads CASSLGLEGNNEQFF. CDR3 sequence (DNA): TGTGCCAGCAGCTTAGGACTTGAGGGAAACAATGAGCAGTTCTTC.

CDR3 sequence reads: CASGTSSGGGNTIYF. In DNA form, the CDR3 reads TGTGCCAGCGGGACATCCTCCGGTGGTGGAAACACCATATATTTT. V usage is TRBV12-3 or TRBV12-4 and J usage is TRBJ1-3, with a tentative D call TRBD1 (6 bases). The ends were cut back, 8 bases at V and 3 bases at J, with 17 bases in the middle. This CDR3 has 15 residues.

About this clonotype: Since no conserved phenylalanine or tryptophan closes the CDR3, a read error is the likely cause. V usage is TRBV7-6 and J usage is TRBJ1-6; unclear D gene. CDR1 and CDR2 (germline): SGHVS, FNYEAQ. The CDR3 is made up of 13 amino acids. Trimming removed 5 bases at V and 7 bases at J, with 9 bases between. DNA of the CDR3: TGTGCCAGCAGCAAACGAGGGAATTCACCCCTCCACTAT. The encoded protein is CASSKRGNSPLHY.

The rearrangement joins TRBV7-9 to TRBJ2-1; D uncertain. Germline V gene lookup returns CDR1 SEHNR and CDR2 FQNEAQ (reference sequence). This CDR3 is built from 14 residues. Trimming cost V 3 bases and J 1 base, with 7 bases left between them. The chain's CDR3 is CASSFADSYNEQFF. The CDR3 DNA reads TGTGCCAGCAGCTTCGCGGATTCCTACAATGAGCAGTTCTTC.

The chain is built from TRBV20-1 and TRBJ1-1; D call uncertain. CDR1 is DFQATT, CDR2 SNEGSKA, per germline (reference sequence). The V end was cut by 0 bases, the J end by 1 base, with 9 bases between. The CDR3 is 14 residues long. This chain's CDR3 is CSARDSGENTEAFF. The CDR3 DNA follows: TGCAGTGCTAGAGATTCCGGGGAGAACACTGAAGCTTTCTTT.